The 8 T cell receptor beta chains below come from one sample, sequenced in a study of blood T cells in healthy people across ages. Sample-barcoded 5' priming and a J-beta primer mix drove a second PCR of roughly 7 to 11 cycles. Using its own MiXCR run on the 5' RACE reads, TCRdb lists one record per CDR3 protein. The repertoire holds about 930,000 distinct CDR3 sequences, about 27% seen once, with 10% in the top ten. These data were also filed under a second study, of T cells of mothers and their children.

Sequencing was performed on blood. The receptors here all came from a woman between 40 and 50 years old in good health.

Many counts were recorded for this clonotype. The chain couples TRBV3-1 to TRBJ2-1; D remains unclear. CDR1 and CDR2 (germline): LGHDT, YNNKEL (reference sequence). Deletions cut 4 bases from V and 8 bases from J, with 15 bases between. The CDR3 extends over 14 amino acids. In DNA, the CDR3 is TGTGCCAGCAGCCCAAACGTGGGTAACCATGAGCAGTTCTTC. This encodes CASSPNVGNHEQFF.

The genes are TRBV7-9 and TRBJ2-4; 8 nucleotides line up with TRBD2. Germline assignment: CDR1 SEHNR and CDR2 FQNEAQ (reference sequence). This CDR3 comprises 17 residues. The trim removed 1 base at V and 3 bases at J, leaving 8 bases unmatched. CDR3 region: CASSLGERGRVKNIQYF. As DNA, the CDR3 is TGTGCCAGCAGCTTAGGCGAGCGGGGGAGGGTCAAAAACATTCAGTACTTC.

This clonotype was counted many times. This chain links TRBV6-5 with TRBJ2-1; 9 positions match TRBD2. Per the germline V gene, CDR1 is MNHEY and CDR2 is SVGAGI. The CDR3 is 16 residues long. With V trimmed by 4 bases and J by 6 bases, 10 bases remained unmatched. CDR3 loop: CASSSLAGRWSNEQFF. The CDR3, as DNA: TGTGCCAGCAGTTCCCTAGCGGGGCGATGGAGCAATGAGCAGTTCTTC.

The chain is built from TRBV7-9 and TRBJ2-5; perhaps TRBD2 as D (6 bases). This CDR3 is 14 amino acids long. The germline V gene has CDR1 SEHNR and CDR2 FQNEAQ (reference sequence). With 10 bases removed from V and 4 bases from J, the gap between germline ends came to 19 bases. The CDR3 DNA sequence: TGTGCCACCCTGTCCCTAGTGGGGGGAGAGACCCAGTACTTC. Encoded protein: CATLSLVGGETQYF.

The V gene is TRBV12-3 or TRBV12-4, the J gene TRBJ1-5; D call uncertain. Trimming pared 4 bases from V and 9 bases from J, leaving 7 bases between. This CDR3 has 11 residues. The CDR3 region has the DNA TGTGCCAGCAGTTCTTTGGGGCCCCAGCATTTT. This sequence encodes CASSSLGPQHF.

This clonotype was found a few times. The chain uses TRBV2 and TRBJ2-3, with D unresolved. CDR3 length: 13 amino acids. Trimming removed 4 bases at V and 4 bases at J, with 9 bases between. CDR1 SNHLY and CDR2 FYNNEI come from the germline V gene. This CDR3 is CASSGSVSDTQYF. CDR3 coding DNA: TGTGCCAGCAGTGGGTCGGTATCAGATACGCAGTATTTT.

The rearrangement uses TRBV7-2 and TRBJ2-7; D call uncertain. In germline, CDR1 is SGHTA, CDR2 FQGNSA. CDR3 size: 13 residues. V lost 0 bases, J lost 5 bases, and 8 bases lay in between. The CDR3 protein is CASSLAPSHEQYF. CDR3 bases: TGTGCCAGCAGCTTAGCTCCGAGCCACGAGCAGTACTTC.

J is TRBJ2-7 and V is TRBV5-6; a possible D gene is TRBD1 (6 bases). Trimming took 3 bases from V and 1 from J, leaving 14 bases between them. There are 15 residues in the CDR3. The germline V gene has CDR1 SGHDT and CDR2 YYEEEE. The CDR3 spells CASSYGTHPSYEQYF. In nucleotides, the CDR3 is TGTGCCAGCAGCTACGGGACACACCCGTCCTACGAGCAGTACTTC.